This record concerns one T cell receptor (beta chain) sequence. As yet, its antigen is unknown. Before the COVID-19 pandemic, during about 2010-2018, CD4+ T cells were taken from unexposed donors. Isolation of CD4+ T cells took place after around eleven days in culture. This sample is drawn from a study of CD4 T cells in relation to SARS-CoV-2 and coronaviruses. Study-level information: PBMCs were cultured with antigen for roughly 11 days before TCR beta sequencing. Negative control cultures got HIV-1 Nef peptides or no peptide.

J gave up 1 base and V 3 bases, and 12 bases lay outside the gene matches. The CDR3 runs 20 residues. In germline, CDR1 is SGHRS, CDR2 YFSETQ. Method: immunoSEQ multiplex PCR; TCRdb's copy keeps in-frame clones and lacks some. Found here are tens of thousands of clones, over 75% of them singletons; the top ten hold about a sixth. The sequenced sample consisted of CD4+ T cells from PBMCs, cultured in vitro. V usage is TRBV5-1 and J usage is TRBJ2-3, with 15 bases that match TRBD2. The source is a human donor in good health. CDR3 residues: CASSWGLAGGLKRGTDTQYF. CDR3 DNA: TGCGCCAGCAGCTGGGGACTAGCGGGAGGACTAAAGAGGGGCACAGATACGCAGTATTTT.